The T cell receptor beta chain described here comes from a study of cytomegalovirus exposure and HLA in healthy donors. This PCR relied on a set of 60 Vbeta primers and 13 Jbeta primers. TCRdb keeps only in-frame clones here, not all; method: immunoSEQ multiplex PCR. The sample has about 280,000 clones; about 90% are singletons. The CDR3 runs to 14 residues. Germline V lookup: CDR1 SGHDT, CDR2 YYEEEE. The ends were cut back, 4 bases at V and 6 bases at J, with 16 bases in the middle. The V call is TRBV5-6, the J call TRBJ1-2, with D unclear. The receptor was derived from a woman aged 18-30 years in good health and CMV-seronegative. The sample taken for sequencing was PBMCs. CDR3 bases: TGTGCCAGCAGCCTCTCTGCCAGGTTACATGGCTACACCTTC. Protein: CASSLSARLHGYTF.